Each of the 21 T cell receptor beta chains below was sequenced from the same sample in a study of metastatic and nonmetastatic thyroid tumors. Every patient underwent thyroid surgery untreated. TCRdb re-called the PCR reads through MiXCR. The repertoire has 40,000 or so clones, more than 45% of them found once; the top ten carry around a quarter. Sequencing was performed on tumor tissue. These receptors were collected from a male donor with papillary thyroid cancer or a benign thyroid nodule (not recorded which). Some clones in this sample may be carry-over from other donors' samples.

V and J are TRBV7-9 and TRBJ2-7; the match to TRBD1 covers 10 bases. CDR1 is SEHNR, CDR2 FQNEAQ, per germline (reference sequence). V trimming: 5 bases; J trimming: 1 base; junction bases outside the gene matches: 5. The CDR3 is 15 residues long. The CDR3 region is CASSGGTGVSYEQYF. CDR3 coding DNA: TGTGCCAGCAGCGGGGGGACAGGGGTGTCCTACGAGCAGTACTTC.

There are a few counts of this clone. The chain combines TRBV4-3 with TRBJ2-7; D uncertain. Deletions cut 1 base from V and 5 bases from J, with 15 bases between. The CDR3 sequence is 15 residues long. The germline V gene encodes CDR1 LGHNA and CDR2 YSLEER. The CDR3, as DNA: TGCGCCAGCAGCCAAGCCCACCTTGCCCGGAACGAGCAGTACTTC. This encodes CASSQAHLARNEQYF.

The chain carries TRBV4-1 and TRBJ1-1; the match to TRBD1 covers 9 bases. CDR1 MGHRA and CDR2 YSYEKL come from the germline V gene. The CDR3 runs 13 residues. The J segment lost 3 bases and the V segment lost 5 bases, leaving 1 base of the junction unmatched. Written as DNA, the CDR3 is TGCGCCAGCAGCGGGACAGGGTACACTGAAGCTTTCTTT. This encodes CASSGTGYTEAFF.

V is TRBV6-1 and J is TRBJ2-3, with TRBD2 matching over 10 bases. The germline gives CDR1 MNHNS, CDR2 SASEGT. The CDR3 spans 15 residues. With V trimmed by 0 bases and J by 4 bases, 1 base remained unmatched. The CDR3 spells CASSEAAGGPDTQYF. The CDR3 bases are TGTGCCAGCAGTGAAGCAGCGGGGGGGCCAGATACGCAGTATTTT.

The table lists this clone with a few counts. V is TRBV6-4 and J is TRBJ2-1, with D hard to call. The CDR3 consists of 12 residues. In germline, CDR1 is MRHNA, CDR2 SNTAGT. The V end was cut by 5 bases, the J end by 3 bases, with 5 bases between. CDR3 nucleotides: TGTGCCAGCAGTAAAAACTACAATGAGCAGTTCTTC. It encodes CASSKNYNEQFF.

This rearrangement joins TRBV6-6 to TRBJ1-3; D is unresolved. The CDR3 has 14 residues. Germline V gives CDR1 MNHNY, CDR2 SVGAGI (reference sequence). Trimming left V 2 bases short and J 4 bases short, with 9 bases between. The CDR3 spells CASSYTGGGNTIYF. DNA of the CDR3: TGTGCCAGCAGTTACACGGGAGGGGGAAACACCATATATTTT.

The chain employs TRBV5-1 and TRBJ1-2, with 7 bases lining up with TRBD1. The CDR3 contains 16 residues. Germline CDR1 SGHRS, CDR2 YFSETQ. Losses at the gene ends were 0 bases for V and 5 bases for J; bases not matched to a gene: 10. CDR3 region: CASSLGSTGINYGYTF. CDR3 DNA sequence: TGCGCCAGCAGCTTGGGGTCGACAGGGATTAATTATGGCTACACCTTC.

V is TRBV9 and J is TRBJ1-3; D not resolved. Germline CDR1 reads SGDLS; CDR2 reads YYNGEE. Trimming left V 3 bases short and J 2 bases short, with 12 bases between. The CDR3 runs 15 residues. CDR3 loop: CASSAETVPGNTIYF. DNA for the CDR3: TGTGCCAGCAGCGCTGAGACTGTACCTGGAAACACCATATATTTT.

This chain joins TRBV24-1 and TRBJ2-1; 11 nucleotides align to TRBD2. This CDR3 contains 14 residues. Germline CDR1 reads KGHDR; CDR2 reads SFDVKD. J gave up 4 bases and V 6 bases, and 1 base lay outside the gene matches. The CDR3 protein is CATSRTSGYNEQFF. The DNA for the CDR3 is TGTGCCACCAGTAGGACTAGCGGGTACAATGAGCAGTTCTTC.

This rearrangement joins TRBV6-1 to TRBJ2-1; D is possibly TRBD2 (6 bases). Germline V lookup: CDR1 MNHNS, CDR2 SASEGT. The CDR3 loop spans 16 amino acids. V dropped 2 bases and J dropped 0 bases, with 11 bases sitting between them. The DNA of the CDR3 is TGTGCCAGCAGTGAAATAGCGGAGCTCTCCTACAATGAGCAGTTCTTC. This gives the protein CASSEIAELSYNEQFF.

CDR3 in amino acids: CAWSKAAGTTDTQYF. The CDR3 nucleotides are TGTGCCTGGAGTAAGGCGGCGGGGACCACAGATACGCAGTATTTT. This chain links TRBV30 with TRBJ2-3; maybe TRBD2 (6 bases). Trimming took off 2 bases at V and 2 bases at J, with 14 bases between the two ends. The germline V gene has CDR1 GTSNPN and CDR2 SVGIG (reference sequence). CDR3 size: 15 residues.

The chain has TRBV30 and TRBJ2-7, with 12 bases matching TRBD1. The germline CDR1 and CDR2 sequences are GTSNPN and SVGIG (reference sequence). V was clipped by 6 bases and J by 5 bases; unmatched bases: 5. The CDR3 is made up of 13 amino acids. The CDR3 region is CACGTGGSHEQYF. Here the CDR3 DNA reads TGTGCCTGCGGGACAGGGGGCTCACACGAGCAGTACTTC.

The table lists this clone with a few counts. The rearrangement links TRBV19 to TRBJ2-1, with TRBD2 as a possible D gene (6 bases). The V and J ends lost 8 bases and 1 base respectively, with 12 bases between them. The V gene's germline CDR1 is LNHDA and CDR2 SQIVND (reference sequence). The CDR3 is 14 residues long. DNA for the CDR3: TGTGCCAGTGCCCGACGGGGGTCCTACAATGAGCAGTTCTTC. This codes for CASARRGSYNEQFF.

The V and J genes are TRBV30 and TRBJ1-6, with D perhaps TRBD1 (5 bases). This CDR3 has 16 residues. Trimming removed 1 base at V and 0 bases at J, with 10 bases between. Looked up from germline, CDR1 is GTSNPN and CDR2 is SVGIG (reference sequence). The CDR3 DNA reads TGTGCCTGGAGTGCCCGGGGGTACTCCTATAATTCACCCCTCCACTTT. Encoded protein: CAWSARGYSYNSPLHF.

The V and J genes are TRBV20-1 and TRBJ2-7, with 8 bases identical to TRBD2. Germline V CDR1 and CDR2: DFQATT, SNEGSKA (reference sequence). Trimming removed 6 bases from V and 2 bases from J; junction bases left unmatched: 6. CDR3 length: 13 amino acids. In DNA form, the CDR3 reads TGCAGTGCCTCTGACGGGGGGGCCTACGAGCAGTACTTC. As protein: CSASDGGAYEQYF.

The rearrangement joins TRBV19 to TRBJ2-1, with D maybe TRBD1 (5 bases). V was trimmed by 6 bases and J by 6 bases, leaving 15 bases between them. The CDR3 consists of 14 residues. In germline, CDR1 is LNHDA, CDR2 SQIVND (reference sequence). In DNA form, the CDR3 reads TGTGCCAGTAGCACAGGCCTTGGCGTCAATGAGCAGTTCTTC. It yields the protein CASSTGLGVNEQFF.

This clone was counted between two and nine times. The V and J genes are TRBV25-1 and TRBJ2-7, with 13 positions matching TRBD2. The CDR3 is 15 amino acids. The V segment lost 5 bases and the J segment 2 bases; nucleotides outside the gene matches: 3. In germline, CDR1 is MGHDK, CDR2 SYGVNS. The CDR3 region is CASSRLAGGAYEQYF. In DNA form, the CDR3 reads TGTGCCAGCAGTCGACTAGCGGGAGGCGCCTACGAGCAGTACTTC.

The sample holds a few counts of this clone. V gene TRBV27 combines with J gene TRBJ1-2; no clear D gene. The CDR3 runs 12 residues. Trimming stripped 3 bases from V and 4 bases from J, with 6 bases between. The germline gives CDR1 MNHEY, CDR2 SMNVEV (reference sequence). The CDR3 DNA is TGTGCCAGCAGTTTGTCCGGCTATGGCTACACCTTC. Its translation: CASSLSGYGYTF.

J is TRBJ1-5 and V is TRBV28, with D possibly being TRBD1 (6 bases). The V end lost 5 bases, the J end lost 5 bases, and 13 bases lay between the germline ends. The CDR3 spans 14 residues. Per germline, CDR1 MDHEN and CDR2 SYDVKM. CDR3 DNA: TGTGCCAGCAGTCCACCTGACAGGTATCAGCCCCAGCATTTT. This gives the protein CASSPPDRYQPQHF.

CDR3 nucleotide sequence: TGTGCCTGGTGGGGCAGGGGCCTGAACACTGAAGCTTTCTTT. This codes for CAWWGRGLNTEAFF. The chain employs TRBV30 and TRBJ1-1, with D tentatively TRBD1 (6 bases). V dropped 5 bases and J dropped 0 bases, with 13 bases sitting between them. CDR1 and CDR2 from the germline V gene are GTSNPN and SVGIG (reference sequence). This CDR3 is 14 amino acids long.

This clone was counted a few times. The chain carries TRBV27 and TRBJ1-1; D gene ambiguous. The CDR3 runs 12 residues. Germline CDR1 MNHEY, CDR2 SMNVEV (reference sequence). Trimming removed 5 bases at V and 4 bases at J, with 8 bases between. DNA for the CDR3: TGTGCCAGCAGTAACCTTGTCACTGAAGCTTTCTTT. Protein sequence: CASSNLVTEAFF.